These 8 T cell receptor beta chains share one sample of origin, sequenced in a study of blood T cell repertoires in COVID-19. Using immunoSEQ multiplex PCR, the repertoire was profiled, and TCRdb retains in-frame clones only, with some absent. The sample lists fewer than 50,000 clones, around 80% occurring once. The specimen sequenced was peripheral blood. These receptors came from a human donor in a cohort sampled during active COVID-19.

This chain uses TRBV14 with TRBJ2-2; 8 bases line up with TRBD1. Germline V gives CDR1 SGHDN, CDR2 FVKESK. The CDR3 has 16 amino acids. V lost 4 bases and J lost 5; bases outside the gene matches: 9. The CDR3 spells CASSPQGARYTGELFF. The CDR3 nucleotides are TGTGCCAGCAGCCCGCAGGGGGCGCGGTATACCGGGGAGCTGTTTTTT.

The chain uses TRBV5-1 and TRBJ1-2, with 8 positions matching TRBD1. V was pared by 0 bases and J by 5 bases, with 9 bases of the junction left unmatched. Germline-derived CDR1 and CDR2 are SGHRS and YFSETQ. This CDR3 contains 16 residues. CDR3 bases: TGCGCCAGCAGCTTGGCCGAGGACAGGGTACCGTATGGCTACACCTTC. It encodes CASSLAEDRVPYGYTF.

V and J are TRBV10-1 and TRBJ2-2, with 9 bases matching TRBD1. The CDR3 contains 16 residues. V lost 3 bases, J lost 6 bases, and 8 bases stayed unmatched. The germline gives CDR1 WNHNN, CDR2 SYGVQD (reference sequence). The CDR3 nucleotides are TGCGCCAGCAGTGACCCGGGACAGGGTTCCCCCGGGGAGCTGTTTTTT. Translation: CASSDPGQGSPGELFF.

V is TRBV11-3 and J is TRBJ1-6; D possibly corresponds to TRBD1 (6 bases). The CDR3 spans 14 residues. The germline gives CDR1 SGHNT, CDR2 YENEEA. The V gene lost 5 bases and the J gene lost 7 bases, with 12 bases spanning the gap. For the CDR3, the DNA is TGTGCCAGCAGCGGGGACAATTGGAATTCACCCCTCCACTTT. Residues: CASSGDNWNSPLHF.

This chain joins TRBV28 and TRBJ2-3, with 8 bases aligning to TRBD2. Germline loops: CDR1 MDHEN, CDR2 SYDVKM. CDR3 size: 15 residues. V lost 5 bases and J lost 6; bases outside the gene matches: 10. The CDR3 nucleotides read TGTGCCAGCAGTCCCCCTTCGGGAGGGGTGGATACGCAGTATTTT. Protein sequence: CASSPPSGGVDTQYF. Full variable domain (missing parts from reference TRBV28 and TRBJ2-3): DVKVTQSSRYLVKRTGEKVFLECVQDMDHENMFWYRQDPGLGLRLIYFSYDVKMKEKGDIPEGYSVSREKKERFSLILESASTNQTSMYLCASSPPSGGVDTQYFGPGTRLTVL.

The chain employs TRBV7-9 and TRBJ2-4; D might be TRBD1 (6 bases). Germline V lookup: CDR1 SEHNR, CDR2 FQNEAQ (reference sequence). Trimming cost V 1 base and J 6 bases, with 10 bases left between them. The CDR3 is 14 residues long. CDR3 DNA sequence: TGTGCCAGCAGCTTAGGGGCAGGGGTAAACATTCAGTACTTC. Residues: CASSLGAGVNIQYF.

The chain links TRBV27 to TRBJ1-4; D remains unclear. Deletions cut 0 bases from V and 1 base from J, with 9 bases between. CDR1 is MNHEY, CDR2 SMNVEV, per germline (reference sequence). There are 16 residues in the CDR3. CDR3 sequence (DNA): TGTGCCAGCAGTTTATCCCACCCCGGAACTAATGAAAAACTGTTTTTT. Amino acid sequence: CASSLSHPGTNEKLFF.

The genes are TRBV24-1 and TRBJ1-2; D gene unclear. There are 12 residues in the CDR3. V dropped 8 bases and J dropped 8 bases, with 14 bases sitting between them. The germline V gene has CDR1 KGHDR and CDR2 SFDVKD. This chain's CDR3 is CATTTEGDGYTF. The CDR3 region has the DNA TGTGCCACCACAACGGAGGGAGACGGCTACACCTTC.